This T cell receptor beta chain comes out of a study of low-dose radiotherapy and immunotherapy resistance in tumors. CDR3 size: 13 residues. Germline-derived CDR1 and CDR2 are SNHLY and FYNNEI. Germline trimming cut 4 bases from V and 6 bases from J; bases unmatched to any gene: 1. The sample holds many counts of this clonotype. The PCR that amplified TCRs ran for 20 cycles, relying on a constant-region primer and a V-primer adapter. TCRdb processed the reads anew with MiXCR; each CDR3 protein has one entry. The sample contains about 50,000 distinct CDR3 sequences, 10% to 15% of which appear only once. Documented time point: before trial treatment.

The chain links TRBV2 to TRBJ2-1, with 9 bases identical to TRBD1. The source is a female donor with ovarian cancer. This sample comprised PBMCs, obtained before treatment. The CDR3 loop reads CASSAQGANEQFF. Here the CDR3 DNA reads TGTGCCAGCAGTGCACAGGGGGCCAATGAGCAGTTCTTC. The whole variable domain, filled in from reference TRBV2 and TRBJ2-1, reads EPEVTQTPSHQVTQMGQEVILRCVPISNHLYFYWYRQILGQKVEFLVSFYNNEISEKSEIFDDQFSVERPDGSNFTLKIRSTKLEDSAMYFCASSAQGANEQFFGPGTRLTVL.